These T cell receptor beta chains were read from a single sample in a study of cytomegalovirus exposure and HLA in healthy donors. Only in-frame clones appear in the TCRdb table, and some are missing; sequencing was by immunoSEQ multiplex PCR. This sample yields some 140,000 clones, of which about two thirds are seen a single time; around 2.5% belongs to the top ten. Sequenced material: PBMCs. The receptor set was obtained from a woman aged 40 to 55 in good health and CMV-seronegative. Both conserved end residues are part of each CDR3. D genes are given only for firm matches. Only part of the rows carry a size: once, few, many, or a class if the clone is expanded.

j_gene	abundance	v_gene	d_gene	CDR3aa	CDR3nt
TRBJ2-2	.	TRBV4-1	.	CASSRSTGPTGELFF	TGCGCCAGCAGCCGATCGACAGGTCCTACCGGGGAGCTGTTTTTT
TRBJ1-1	.	TRBV6-5	.	CASSRLTGNTEAFF	TGTGCCAGCAGCCGCCTTACAGGGAACACTGAAGCTTTCTTT
TRBJ2-7	.	TRBV4-3	TRBD2	CASSQGTSGSLSYEQYF	TGCGCCAGCAGCCAAGGAACTAGCGGTTCCTTATCTTACGAGCAGTACTTC
TRBJ1-1	.	TRBV10-2	TRBD1	CASSYRGRNTEAFF	TGCGCCAGCTCATACAGGGGACGGAACACTGAAGCTTTCTTT
TRBJ1-1	.	TRBV14	TRBD1	CASSRADRMSRTEAFF	TGTGCCAGCAGCCGAGCGGACAGGATGAGTCGTACTGAAGCTTTCTTT
TRBJ2-1	.	TRBV7-2	.	CASSLQDYNEQFF	TGTGCCAGCAGCTTACAGGACTACAATGAGCAGTTCTTC
TRBJ1-2	.	TRBV6-5	.	CASSYLGGANYGYTF	TGTGCCAGCAGTTACTTAGGGGGGGCTAACTATGGCTACACCTTC
TRBJ1-5	.	TRBV7-9	.	CASSLGSGYPQHF	TGTGCCAGCAGCTTGGGGAGTGGATACCCCCAGCATTTT
TRBJ1-2	.	TRBV25-1	.	CASSELSRDNYGYTF	TGTGCCAGCAGTGAACTTTCCAGGGATAACTATGGCTACACCTTC
TRBJ1-1	few	TRBV5-1	.	CASSLNRWNTEAFF	TGCGCCAGCAGCTTGAACAGGTGGAACACTGAAGCTTTCTTT
TRBJ1-1	.	TRBV19	.	CASSITVNTEAFF	TGTGCCAGTAGTATAACAGTGAACACTGAAGCTTTCTTT
TRBJ1-5	.	TRBV19	.	CASTPQGTTGGNQPQHF	TGTGCCAGTACGCCCCAGGGAACGACGGGAGGAAATCAGCCCCAGCATTTT
TRBJ2-5	.	TRBV5-1	.	CASIQQGQETQYF	TGCGCCAGCATCCAACAGGGTCAGGAGACCCAGTACTTC
TRBJ1-1	.	TRBV7-2	.	CASSPGGGGSMNTEAFF	TGTGCCAGCAGCCCCGGGGGAGGGGGAAGCATGAACACTGAAGCTTTCTTT
TRBJ2-2	.	TRBV5-1	.	CASSLVQGWTGELFF	TGCGCCAGCAGCTTGGTTCAGGGGTGGACCGGGGAGCTGTTTTTT
TRBJ1-5	.	TRBV18	.	CASSPQDSSNQPQHF	TGTGCCAGCTCACCACAGGACAGCAGCAATCAGCCCCAGCATTTT
TRBJ2-2	.	TRBV6-1	TRBD1	CASSTGGKGGELFF	TGTGCCAGCAGTACAGGGGGCAAGGGCGGGGAGCTGTTTTTT
TRBJ2-7	.	TRBV11-2	.	CASSWGLASSYEQYF	TGTGCCAGCAGCTGGGGACTGGCGAGCTCCTACGAGCAGTACTTC
TRBJ2-1	.	TRBV7-8	TRBD2	CASSLGLANEQFF	TGTGCCAGCAGCTTAGGACTAGCTAATGAGCAGTTCTTC
TRBJ1-1	.	TRBV7-6	.	CASSIDRRANTEAFF	TGTGCCAGCAGCATAGACAGGCGAGCGAACACTGAAGCTTTCTTT